A selection of T cell receptor beta chains follows, all from one sample in a study of technical replicates of blood from a handful of donors. Assay used: immunoSEQ multiplex PCR; TCRdb lists only in-frame clones, some missing. The table has tens of thousands of clones, 90% to 95% seen once. Material: T cells isolated from PBMCs. The receptors stem from a human donor in good health. Some clones in this sample may be carry-over from other donors' samples. CDR3s include the opening cysteine and the closing phenylalanine or tryptophan. D genes are given only for firm matches. Clone sizes are given selectively: once, few, many, or a class where the clone is expanded.

V gene,J gene,D gene,CDR3 length,clone size,CDR3 protein,CDR3 DNA
TRBV7-9,TRBJ2-1,TRBD2,16,-,CASSLVRLAETNEQFF,TGTGCCAGCAGCTTAGTGAGGCTAGCGGAGACCAATGAGCAGTTCTTC
TRBV9,TRBJ1-2,TRBD1,14,-,CASTGTGDVYGYTF,TGTGCCAGCACGGGGACAGGGGACGTCTATGGCTACACCTTC
TRBV11-2,TRBJ2-6,-,16,once,CASSLFSGSGANVLTF,TGTGCCAGCAGCTTATTCTCGGGCTCTGGGGCCAACGTCCTGACTTTC
TRBV2,TRBJ1-1,-,15,few,CASRLFGGRNTEAFF,TGTGCCAGCAGACTTTTCGGGGGTCGGAACACTGAAGCTTTCTTT
TRBV11-2,TRBJ1-5,TRBD1,16,-,CASSLGQGGFNQPQHF,TGTGCCAGCAGCTTGGGGCAGGGGGGTTTCAATCAGCCCCAGCATTTT
TRBV27,TRBJ2-3,TRBD2,16,-,CASSSSGGAFTDTQYF,TGTGCCAGCAGTTCTAGCGGGGGGGCGTTCACAGATACGCAGTATTTT
TRBV4-1,TRBJ2-7,-,15,-,CASSQEWTDSYEQYF,TGCGCCAGCAGCCAAGAATGGACAGACTCCTACGAGCAGTACTTC
TRBV7-9,TRBJ1-4,TRBD1,14,-,CASSTTGGNEKLFF,TGTGCCAGCAGCACCACAGGGGGTAATGAAAAACTGTTTTTT
TRBV6-5,TRBJ2-2,-,14,-,CASSYHGLGGELFF,TGTGCCAGCAGTTATCACGGACTTGGCGGGGAGCTGTTTTTT
TRBV30,TRBJ1-5,TRBD1,13,-,CAWSPGGDQPQHF,TGTGCCTGGAGCCCAGGGGGTGATCAGCCCCAGCATTTT
TRBV29-1,TRBJ2-1,-,18,-,CSVEGLISAQGRDNEQFF,TGCAGCGTTGAAGGTCTGATCTCGGCCCAGGGAAGGGATAATGAGCAGTTCTTC
TRBV7-9,TRBJ2-1,-,14,-,CASSLGGSAHEQFF,TGTGCCAGCAGCTTAGGGGGTAGCGCCCATGAGCAGTTCTTC
TRBV19,TRBJ1-5,-,14,few,CASSIQSGNQPQHF,TGTGCCAGTAGTATCCAGTCTGGCAATCAGCCCCAGCATTTT
TRBV15,TRBJ2-7,TRBD2,17,-,CATSRSRLAGGPYEQYF,TGTGCCACCAGCAGATCCCGACTAGCGGGGGGCCCCTACGAGCAGTACTTC
TRBV10-3,TRBJ1-2,-,13,-,CAIATDLNYGYTF,TGTGCCATCGCGACAGACCTTAACTATGGCTACACCTTC
TRBV11-2,TRBJ1-1,-,16,-,CASSLQGMAKNTEAFF,TGTGCCAGCAGCTTGCAGGGCATGGCGAAGAACACTGAAGCTTTCTTT
TRBV21-1,TRBJ2-7,-,15,once,CASSKMDRGPYEQYF,TGTGCCAGCAGCAAAATGGACAGGGGGCCCTACGAGCAGTACTTC
TRBV6-1,TRBJ2-5,-,13,once,CASSDPGEETQYF,TGTGCCAGCAGTGACCCAGGGGAAGAGACCCAGTACTTC
TRBV27,TRBJ2-3,TRBD1,17,-,CASSLQAGTGRKGTQYF,TGTGCCAGCAGTTTACAAGCCGGGACAGGGAGAAAGGGGACGCAGTATTTT
TRBV5-5,TRBJ1-1,-,14,-,CASSLGLLNTEAFF,TGTGCCAGCAGCTTGGGTCTCTTGAACACTGAAGCTTTCTTT
TRBV29-1,TRBJ2-5,TRBD2,14,-,CSAPTSGLQETQYF,TGCAGCGCCCCAACTAGCGGACTCCAAGAGACCCAGTACTTC
TRBV30,TRBJ1-6,TRBD1,12,-,CAWSPTGAPLHF,TGTGCCTGGAGTCCTACAGGGGCACCCCTCCACTTT
TRBV29-1,TRBJ2-7,-,14,-,CSVDSGGRAYEQYF,TGCAGCGTTGACTCGGGGGGCCGTGCCTACGAGCAGTACTTC
TRBV7-9,TRBJ1-1,TRBD1,13,-,CASSERDRVEAFF,TGTGCCAGCAGCGAACGGGACAGGGTAGAAGCTTTCTTT
TRBV7-9,TRBJ1-1,-,12,-,CASSFSNTEAFF,TGTGCCAGCAGCTTCTCGAACACTGAAGCTTTCTTT
TRBV5-1,TRBJ2-5,TRBD2,16,-,CASSEWGGLVQETQYF,TGCGCCAGCAGCGAATGGGGGGGTCTTGTACAAGAGACCCAGTACTTC
TRBV6-6,TRBJ1-2,TRBD1,15,-,CASSYPGTGLRGYTF,TGTGCCAGCAGTTACCCTGGGACAGGACTTCGGGGCTACACCTTC
TRBV6-5,TRBJ1-1,-,13,once,CASRVLANTEAFF,TGTGCCAGCAGGGTTCTGGCGAACACTGAAGCTTTCTTT
TRBV5-1,TRBJ1-5,TRBD1,15,-,CASSLGGTENQPQHF,TGCGCCAGCAGTTTGGGTGGGACAGAGAATCAGCCCCAGCATTTT
TRBV10-2,TRBJ2-7,-,13,-,CASSTGHNRQQYF,TGCGCCAGCAGTACGGGACACAACCGTCAGCAGTACTTC
TRBV11-3,TRBJ1-4,-,15,-,CASSKTGGANEKLFF,TGTGCCAGCAGCAAGACAGGAGGTGCTAATGAAAAACTGTTTTTT
TRBV5-6,TRBJ2-5,TRBD2,15,few,CASSLWTSGSQTQYF,TGTGCCAGCAGCTTGTGGACTAGCGGGAGCCAGACCCAGTACTTC
TRBV28,TRBJ2-1,-,15,-,CASSSAGANYNEQFF,TGTGCCAGCAGTTCGGCGGGGGCGAACTACAATGAGCAGTTCTTC
TRBV4-1,TRBJ1-3,-,18,-,CASSQVYVPGGSGNTIYF,TGCGCCAGCAGCCAAGTTTATGTCCCCGGGGGCTCTGGAAACACCATATATTTT
TRBV2,TRBJ2-2,-,18,once,CASSTPLDRRLNTGELFF,TGTGCCAGCAGTACTCCCTTGGACAGACGACTTAACACCGGGGAGCTGTTTTTT
TRBV5-1,TRBJ2-3,TRBD1,14,-,CASSGQGGTDTQYF,TGCGCCAGCAGCGGACAGGGAGGCACAGATACGCAGTATTTT
TRBV10-1,TRBJ2-7,TRBD2,15,once,CASSPIAGGPYEQYF,TGCGCCAGCAGTCCCATAGCGGGAGGGCCCTACGAGCAGTACTTC
TRBV5-4,TRBJ2-2,-,15,-,CASSLGGLNTGELFF,TGTGCCAGCAGCTTAGGGGGATTGAACACCGGGGAGCTGTTTTTT
TRBV20-1,TRBJ2-7,-,10,-,CSATHREQYF,TGCAGTGCTACCCATCGGGAGCAGTACTTC
TRBV18,TRBJ1-2,-,18,-,CASSPPSFLGAQGYGYTF,TGTGCCAGCTCACCACCGTCGTTTTTGGGGGCCCAGGGTTATGGCTACACCTTC
TRBV11-3,TRBJ2-1,-,14,-,CASSLAGLFNEQFF,TGTGCCAGCAGCTTGGCGGGGTTGTTCAATGAGCAGTTCTTC
TRBV27,TRBJ1-1,TRBD1,15,-,CASSTLDRDGTEAFF,TGTGCCAGCAGTACCCTCGACAGGGACGGCACTGAAGCTTTCTTT
TRBV7-3,TRBJ2-3,TRBD1,15,-,CASSLTGTGTDTQYF,TGTGCCAGCAGCTTAACCGGGACAGGGACAGATACGCAGTATTTT
TRBV5-1,TRBJ2-2,TRBD1,15,-,CASTRTGRNTGELFF,TGCGCCAGCACAAGGACAGGGCGGAACACCGGGGAGCTGTTTTTT
TRBV13,TRBJ2-2,-,12,-,CASSLALGGLFF,TGTGCCAGCAGCTTAGCCCTAGGGGGGCTGTTTTTT
TRBV2,TRBJ2-1,TRBD2,15,-,CASWGGTSSYNEQFF,TGTGCCAGCTGGGGGGGGACGAGCTCCTACAATGAGCAGTTCTTC
TRBV5-1,TRBJ2-1,TRBD2,14,-,CASSPAGGYNEQFF,TGCGCCAGCAGCCCAGCGGGGGGGTACAATGAGCAGTTCTTC
TRBV9,TRBJ2-1,TRBD2,22,-,CASSVGRVGVAGGPRWYNEQFF,TGTGCCAGCAGCGTAGGGAGGGTGGGGGTAGCGGGGGGGCCTAGGTGGTACAATGAGCAGTTCTTC
TRBV19,TRBJ1-5,TRBD1,14,-,CASSAQGQDQPQHF,TGTGCCAGTAGTGCACAGGGGCAGGATCAGCCCCAGCATTTT
TRBV5-1,TRBJ1-2,-,15,-,CASSLDEGGDYGYTF,TGCGCCAGCAGCCTGGATGAGGGTGGGGACTATGGCTACACCTTC
TRBV5-1,TRBJ2-7,-,14,-,CASSPTGSSYEQYF,TGCGCCAGCAGCCCGACTGGCAGCTCCTACGAGCAGTACTTC
TRBV4-1,TRBJ1-3,-,16,-,CASSQALQRIGNTIYF,TGCGCCAGCAGCCAAGCTTTACAGCGGATCGGAAACACCATATATTTT
TRBV27,TRBJ2-3,TRBD2,20,once,CASSPWTSGGLLKRTDTQYF,TGTGCCAGCAGTCCCTGGACTAGCGGGGGACTTCTTAAACGCACAGATACGCAGTATTTT
TRBV10-1,TRBJ1-1,TRBD1,13,-,CASKNSDRVEAFF,TGCGCCAGCAAAAACAGCGACAGGGTTGAAGCTTTCTTT
TRBV19,TRBJ1-2,-,12,-,CASSTGGYGYTF,TGTGCCAGTAGTACCGGGGGGTATGGCTACACCTTC
TRBV6-5,TRBJ1-1,-,14,-,CASRTSQGNTEAFF,TGTGCCAGCAGGACTTCACAGGGGAACACTGAAGCTTTCTTT
TRBV27,TRBJ2-3,-,14,-,CASSLWGGTDTQYF,TGTGCCAGCAGTCTGTGGGGGGGCACAGATACGCAGTATTTT
TRBV5-6,TRBJ1-2,-,13,-,CASSLREGSGYTF,TGTGCCAGCAGCTTGCGAGAGGGATCAGGCTACACCTTC
TRBV5-1,TRBJ2-2,TRBD2,17,-,CASSTGLAGANTGELFF,TGCGCCAGCAGCACGGGACTAGCGGGAGCGAACACCGGGGAGCTGTTTTTT
TRBV11-3,TRBJ2-3,TRBD2,17,-,CASSLAPMGGGDDTQYF,TGTGCCAGCAGCTTAGCCCCCATGGGCGGGGGGGACGATACGCAGTATTTT